This entry is about one T cell receptor beta chain. The data are from a study of T-cell reconstitution after alpha-beta-depleted transplantation in children. The CDR3 sequence is 14 residues long. Trimming removed 6 bases at V and 3 bases at J, with 12 bases between. From germline, CDR1 is MNHNS and CDR2 SASEGT. The library targeted TCRbeta and was prepared with unique molecular identifiers. TCRdb reanalysed the PCR reads using MiXCR and keeps one entry per CDR3 protein. Here the sample spans more than 200,000 distinct CDR3 sequences, approximately 9.9% being singletons. V usage is TRBV6-1 and J usage is TRBJ1-5, with D perhaps TRBD1 (5 bases). The source of this sequence is a human donor who donated a stem cell graft to a child with SCID. The input for sequencing was PBMCs from the stem cell graft donor, taken from the stem cell graft. CDR3 nucleotides: TGTGCCAGCAGGGCCGGGGGTTCCAATCAGCCCCAGCATTTT. Translating it yields CASRAGGSNQPQHF.